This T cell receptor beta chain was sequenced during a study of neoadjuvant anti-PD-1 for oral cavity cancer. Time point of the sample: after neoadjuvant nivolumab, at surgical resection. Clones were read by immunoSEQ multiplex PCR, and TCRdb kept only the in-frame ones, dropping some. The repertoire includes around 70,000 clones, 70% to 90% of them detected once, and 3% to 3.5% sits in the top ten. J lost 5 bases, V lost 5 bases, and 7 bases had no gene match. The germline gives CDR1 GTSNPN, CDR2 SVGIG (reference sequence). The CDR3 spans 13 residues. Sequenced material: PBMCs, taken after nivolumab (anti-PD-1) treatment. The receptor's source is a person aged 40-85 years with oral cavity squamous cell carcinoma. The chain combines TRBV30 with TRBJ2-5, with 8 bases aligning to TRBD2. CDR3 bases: TGTGCCTGGTCGGGAGGGCCTCGGGAGACCCAGTACTTC. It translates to CAWSGGPRETQYF.